The 7 T cell receptor beta chains reported below all come from one sample, sequenced in a study of blood T cell repertoires in COVID-19. The protocol was immunoSEQ multiplex PCR, while the TCRdb copy is restricted to in-frame clones and leaves out a portion. The sample lists under 60,000 clones; roughly 90% were seen once. The sample comprised peripheral blood. Receptor source: a man between 50 and 59 years old with acute or convalescent COVID-19.

The genes are TRBV5-1 and TRBJ1-2, with 7 bases fitting TRBD1. From germline, CDR1 is SGHRS and CDR2 YFSETQ. The V segment lost 4 bases and the J segment 6 bases; nucleotides outside the gene matches: 9. The CDR3 sequence is 14 residues long. Written as DNA, the CDR3 is TGCGCCAGCAGCGAGATAGTACAGGGGCATGGCTACACCTTC. Residues: CASSEIVQGHGYTF.

The J gene is TRBJ2-3, the V gene TRBV5-1; tentative D call: TRBD2 (5 bases). Germline V gives CDR1 SGHRS, CDR2 YFSETQ. This CDR3 has 16 residues. Trimming left V 0 bases short and J 2 bases short, with 13 bases between. The CDR3 loop reads CASSLGPRRDTDTQYF. The CDR3 bases are TGCGCCAGCAGCTTGGGTCCCCGCCGGGACACAGATACGCAGTATTTT.

The rearrangement joins TRBV19 to TRBJ2-1; 11 bases align to TRBD1. Trimming cost V 3 bases and J 6 bases; bases outside gene matches: 4. This CDR3 spans 15 amino acids. The germline V gene has CDR1 LNHDA and CDR2 SQIVND (reference sequence). The chain's CDR3 is CASSMLGQGANEQFF. The CDR3 coding sequence is TGTGCCAGTAGTATGCTAGGACAGGGGGCCAATGAGCAGTTCTTC.

The chain is built from TRBV5-1 and TRBJ1-4; 9 bases are shared with TRBD1. Trimming took 3 bases from V and 3 from J; bases not matched to a gene: 15. The germline gives CDR1 SGHRS, CDR2 YFSETQ. CDR3 length: 19 residues. For the CDR3, the DNA is TGCGCCAGCAGCTGGGGGGACAGGGCGTACATGAGAGCTAATGAAAAACTGTTTTTT. It yields the protein CASSWGDRAYMRANEKLFF.

The chain links TRBV15 to TRBJ2-5, with 7 bases lining up with TRBD2. Germline V gives CDR1 LNHNV, CDR2 YYDKDF (reference sequence). The CDR3 runs to 17 residues. Trimming at V came to 1 base and at J to 2 bases, leaving 10 bases not matched to a gene. Here the CDR3 reads CATSRVEIAGLQETQYF. In DNA form, the CDR3 reads TGTGCCACCAGCAGAGTCGAGATAGCGGGCCTGCAAGAGACCCAGTACTTC.

The rearrangement joins TRBV7-8 to TRBJ1-1; D unresolved. CDR3 length: 13 amino acids. V lost 5 bases and J lost 1, with 8 bases in between. CDR1 SGHVS and CDR2 FQNEAQ come from the germline V gene. The CDR3: CASSHNTNTEAFF. DNA of the CDR3: TGTGCCAGCAGCCACAATACGAACACTGAAGCTTTCTTT.

The chain joins TRBV30 to TRBJ1-1, with a possible D match to TRBD1 (6 bases). Trimming took off 5 bases at V and 5 bases at J, with 21 bases between the two ends. This CDR3 has 15 residues. Germline V gene data show CDR1 as GTSNPN and CDR2 as SVGIG (reference sequence). CDR3: CAWGGNRMGLTEAFF. CDR3 coding DNA: TGTGCCTGGGGGGGCAACAGGATGGGATTAACTGAAGCTTTCTTT. Looking up the rest from reference TRBV30 and TRBJ1-1 gives the full variable domain: SQTIHQWPATLVQPVGSPLSLECTVEGTSNPNLYWYRQAAGRGLQLLFYSVGIGQISSEVPQNLSASRPQDRQFILSSKKLLLSDSGFYLCAWGGNRMGLTEAFFGQGTRLTVV.